The rows below give T cell receptor beta chains drawn from one sample of a study of Ad26.COV2.S vaccination and SARS-CoV-2 variants. Repertoires were generated with immunoSEQ multiplex PCR, while TCRdb's copy carries only in-frame clones and drops some. This table holds hundreds of thousands of clones, about 85% found once. The material sequenced was peripheral blood, taken in a trial of Ad26.COV2.S vaccine versus placebo. The origin of the receptors is a person aged 18-60 years who received the Ad26.COV2.S COVID-19 vaccine or a placebo. The CDR3 runs from the conserved cysteine through the conserved F or W. A D gene is named only where the DNA matches it firmly. Only some rows state a clone size, as once, few, many or a class for expanded clones.

d_call,clone_size,v_call,j_call,cdr3_nt,cdr3_aa
NA,NA,TRBV14,TRBJ2-5,TGTGCCAGCAGCCCTTTAGGAGAGACCCAGTACTTC,CASSPLGETQYF
NA,NA,TRBV5-1,TRBJ2-7,TGCGCCAGCAGCTTGGATAGCACTACCTACGAGCAGTACTTC,CASSLDSTTYEQYF
TRBD1,once,TRBV18,TRBJ1-1,TGTGCCAGCTCACAGGGACAGGGGAACACTGAAGCTTTCTTT,CASSQGQGNTEAFF
TRBD1,few,TRBV4-1,TRBJ2-7,TGCGCCAGCAGCCCAACCGGGACAGGGGGCGCCCAGGCCTACGAGCAGTACTTC,CASSPTGTGGAQAYEQYF
NA,NA,TRBV6-2/TRBV6-3,TRBJ2-3,TGTGCCAGCAGTTATGCTTTTTCAGAAGCAGCTAGCACAGATACGCAGTATTTT,CASSYAFSEAASTDTQYF
TRBD1,once,TRBV7-2,TRBJ1-5,TGTGCCAGCAGCAAAAGACAGGGGGGGGATCAGCCCCAGCATTTT,CASSKRQGGDQPQHF
NA,NA,TRBV7-2,TRBJ2-3,TGTGCCAGCAGTTTAGGACCTGTTCGGAATACGCAGTATTTT,CASSLGPVRNTQYF
NA,NA,TRBV19,TRBJ1-2,TGTGCCAGTAGTGGCAGGGATAAAGGCTACACCTTC,CASSGRDKGYTF
NA,NA,TRBV7-8,TRBJ2-1,TGTGCCAGCAGCGCCCCCTTCTACAATGAGCAGTTCTTC,CASSAPFYNEQFF
NA,NA,TRBV10-3,TRBJ2-7,TGTGCCATCAGTGAAGGGGGGACCTACGAGCAGTACTTC,CAISEGGTYEQYF
NA,NA,TRBV18,TRBJ2-5,TGTGCCAGCTCACCTCCCAGCGTTCAAGAGACCCAGTACTTC,CASSPPSVQETQYF
TRBD1,few,TRBV6-2/TRBV6-3,TRBJ1-5,TGTGCCAGCAGTCAAGACCGGGACAGGGCCTATCAGCCCCAGCATTTT,CASSQDRDRAYQPQHF
NA,NA,TRBV4-3,TRBJ2-3,TGCGCCAGCGGGGGCACAGATACGCAGTATTTT,CASGGTDTQYF
NA,few,TRBV5-1,TRBJ1-5,TGCGCCAGCAGCGCAGGACCAAATGAGCCCCAGCATTTT,CASSAGPNEPQHF
TRBD1,NA,TRBV7-6,TRBJ1-6,TGTGCCAGCAGCCCTTCAGGGGGGGAAAGCTATAATTCACCCCTCCACTTT,CASSPSGGESYNSPLHF
NA,NA,TRBV30,TRBJ1-1,TGTGCCTGGAGTGTACGGGGATCCACGAACACTGAAGCTTTCTTT,CAWSVRGSTNTEAFF
NA,NA,TRBV5-7,TRBJ2-5,TGTGCCAGCAGCTTGGCCCCCCTGTATGCCGGGTCCCAAGAGACCCAGTACTTC,CASSLAPLYAGSQETQYF
NA,NA,TRBV19,TRBJ2-1,TGTGCCAGTAGCTTAACCCCGCCACTCCACAATGAGCAGTTCTTC,CASSLTPPLHNEQFF
NA,NA,TRBV27,TRBJ1-1,TGTGCCAGCAGTTGGGGGGCAGGGTACACTGAAGCTTTCTTT,CASSWGAGYTEAFF
NA,NA,TRBV6-2/TRBV6-3,TRBJ2-7,TGTGCCAGCAGTTACTCTTTCGGTATCTCCTACGAGCAGTACTTC,CASSYSFGISYEQYF
TRBD1,NA,TRBV15,TRBJ2-6,TGTGCCACCAGCAGGGGGTGGGACAGGGGAATCTCCTACTCTGGGGCCAACGTCCTGACTTTC,CATSRGWDRGISYSGANVLTF
NA,NA,TRBV5-5,TRBJ1-2,TGTGCCAGCAGCTTGGTTCCGTCGGCGTATGGCTACACCTTC,CASSLVPSAYGYTF
NA,NA,TRBV19,TRBJ1-1,TGTGCCAGTAGTTACTCCCTGAACACTGAAGCTTTCTTT,CASSYSLNTEAFF
TRBD2,NA,TRBV6-2/TRBV6-3,TRBJ2-7,TGTGCCAGCAGTTACCAACTACTAGCGGGGACCTCCTACGAGCAGTACTTC,CASSYQLLAGTSYEQYF
NA,few,TRBV2,TRBJ2-5,TGTGCCAGCAGGGGGGGCCCAAAGGGGAAAGAGACCCAGTACTTC,CASRGGPKGKETQYF
TRBD2,NA,TRBV24-1,TRBJ2-3,TGTGCCACCAGTGGGCCCGTCGGTTCGGTAGCGGGAGGCACAGATACGCAGTATTTT,CATSGPVGSVAGGTDTQYF
NA,NA,TRBV19,TRBJ2-6,TGTGCCAGTAGTAAACACTCCAAGGTCGGGGGCTCTGGGGCCAACGTCCTGACTTTC,CASSKHSKVGGSGANVLTF
NA,NA,TRBV3-1/TRBV3-2,TRBJ2-7,TGTGCCAGCAGCCAAGCCTCCGGGCTCTCCAACGAGCAGTACTTC,CASSQASGLSNEQYF
NA,once,TRBV6-2/TRBV6-3,TRBJ2-2,TGTGCCAGCAGTTACGGGCTTCCCGGGGAGCTGTTTTTT,CASSYGLPGELFF
TRBD1,once,TRBV19,TRBJ1-5,TGTGCCAGTAGTATATCAGGGGGTGGCAGCAATCAGCCCCAGCATTTT,CASSISGGGSNQPQHF
NA,NA,TRBV30,TRBJ2-2,TGTGCCTGGGACAGTTGGACAGTGAACACCGGGGAGCTGTTTTTT,CAWDSWTVNTGELFF
NA,NA,TRBV4-3,TRBJ2-7,TGCGCCAGCAGCCAAGATTCCTACGAGCAGTACTTC,CASSQDSYEQYF
NA,NA,TRBV21-1,TRBJ2-3,TGTGCCAGCAGCAAGGGTCTGCGGGAGCAATACTTT,CASSKGLREQYF
TRBD1,NA,TRBV15,TRBJ1-1,TGTGCCACCAGCCTGGGACAGGGGGAAGCTTTCTTT,CATSLGQGEAFF
NA,NA,TRBV30,TRBJ2-5,TGTGCCTGGAGTGTACTAGATCTTGGGACCCAGTACTTC,CAWSVLDLGTQYF
NA,NA,TRBV3-1/TRBV3-2,TRBJ2-3,TGTGCCAGCAGCCTGGGGGTGACCACAGATACGCAGTATTTT,CASSLGVTTDTQYF
NA,NA,TRBV28,TRBJ1-1,TGTGCCAGCAGCTACCTGAACACTGAAGCTTTCTTT,CASSYLNTEAFF
TRBD2,NA,TRBV3-1/TRBV3-2,TRBJ2-5,TGTGCCAGCAGCCGAGGGACTAGCGGGGGGGCGGGAGAGACCCAGTACTTC,CASSRGTSGGAGETQYF
NA,NA,TRBV18,TRBJ2-7,TGTGCCAGCTCACCGTACAGCTCCTACGAGCAGTACTTC,CASSPYSSYEQYF
NA,few,TRBV28,TRBJ2-5,TGTGCCAGCAGTTTCCGAGAGACCCAGTACTTC,CASSFRETQYF
NA,NA,TRBV29-1,TRBJ1-5,TGCAGCGTTGAAGAGGGGGGAGCCGGGAATCAGCCCCAGCATTTT,CSVEEGGAGNQPQHF
TRBD1,NA,TRBV24-1,TRBJ1-2,TGTGCCACCAGTGATCCACGGGACAGGGACTATGGCTACACCTTC,CATSDPRDRDYGYTF
NA,few,TRBV6-2/TRBV6-3,TRBJ2-7,TGTGCCAGCAGTTACCGGGACGGGCCCTACGAGCAGTACTTC,CASSYRDGPYEQYF
NA,NA,TRBV5-1,TRBJ2-3,TGCGCCAGCAGCTTGACTAGCACTAGCACAGATACGCAGTATTTT,CASSLTSTSTDTQYF
TRBD2,NA,TRBV7-2,TRBJ2-7,TGTGCCAGCAGCTTAGCGAAAGCGGGGGGGCCCTCCTACGAGCAGTACTTC,CASSLAKAGGPSYEQYF
TRBD2,NA,TRBV19,TRBJ2-1,TGTGCCAGTAGTATCACTAGCGGGAGCCTTGAGCAGTTCTTC,CASSITSGSLEQFF
TRBD1,few,TRBV7-9,TRBJ1-5,TGTGCCAGCAGCTTAGCAACGATGACAGGGGGGAGCAATCAGCCCCAGCATTTT,CASSLATMTGGSNQPQHF
TRBD1,few,TRBV30,TRBJ1-1,TGTGCCTGGAACCTGGGACAGCCGAACACTGAAGCTTTCTTT,CAWNLGQPNTEAFF
NA,NA,TRBV7-9,TRBJ1-1,TGTGCCAGCAGCCAGGACGTGGCTTTCTTT,CASSQDVAFF
NA,NA,TRBV6-5,TRBJ1-2,TGTGCCAGCTGGGACTATGGCTACACCTTC,CASWDYGYTF
NA,NA,TRBV5-6,TRBJ2-1,TGTGCCAGCACCTCATGGGGTGAGCAGTTCTTC,CASTSWGEQFF
TRBD1,NA,TRBV5-4,TRBJ1-4,TGTGCCAGCAGTGAGACAGGGGTCCACGAAAAACTGTTTTTT,CASSETGVHEKLFF
TRBD1,NA,TRBV6-5,TRBJ2-7,TGTGCCAGCAGTCGAAGACAGGGGTATTTGGACGAGCAGTACTTC,CASSRRQGYLDEQYF
TRBD1,NA,TRBV7-2,TRBJ1-1,TGTGCCAGCAGCTTAGCGGCCAGGGGGTCGAACACTGAAGCTTTCTTT,CASSLAARGSNTEAFF
NA,NA,TRBV5-6,TRBJ2-7,TGTGCCAGCAGCTTGGAGCTTGACAGGAGAGTATCCTACGAGCAGTACTTC,CASSLELDRRVSYEQYF
NA,NA,TRBV7-2,TRBJ2-7,TGTGCCAGCAGCTTAGCGAGGGGGGGTTCCTACGAGCAGTACTTC,CASSLARGGSYEQYF
NA,NA,TRBV6-5,TRBJ2-4,TGTGCCAGCAGCCCGCGCCTTCTAGCCAAAAACATTCAGTACTTC,CASSPRLLAKNIQYF